The next 17 T cell receptor beta chains were all read from a single sample in a study of blood T cells in healthy people across ages. A sample-barcoded 5' primer and a J-beta primer mix were used in a second PCR of roughly 7 to 12 cycles. TCRdb called the 5' RACE reads again in MiXCR, with one record for every CDR3 protein. The sample shows fewer than 900,000 distinct CDR3 sequences, more than 40% of them seen only once. Sequenced material: blood. These receptors were obtained from a woman aged 60 to 75 in good health.

The rearrangement joins TRBV4-1 to TRBJ2-3, with D unclear. Trimming took 3 bases from V and 3 from J, leaving 10 bases between them. Germline V lookup: CDR1 MGHRA, CDR2 YSYEKL. CDR3 length equals 14 residues. CDR3 protein: CASSQIFLTDTQYF. The CDR3 bases are TGCGCCAGCAGCCAGATATTTCTTACAGATACGCAGTATTTT.

V gene TRBV11-1 combines with J gene TRBJ2-2, with D perhaps assigned TRBD1 or TRBD2 (5 bases each). The CDR3 has 16 amino acids. CDR1 and CDR2 (germline): SGHAT, FQDESV (reference sequence). The V and J ends lost 3 bases and 3 bases respectively, with 14 bases between them. CDR3 in amino acids: CASSFTGTGDTGELFF. DNA for the CDR3: TGTGCCAGCAGCTTTACCGGGACCGGTGACACCGGGGAGCTGTTTTTT.

This clonotype was seen more than once but under ten times. CDR3 sequence reads: CASSQDSIGVEQFF. CDR3 sequence (DNA): TGCGCCAGCAGCCAAGATTCGATTGGAGTTGAGCAGTTCTTC. This chain links TRBV4-3 with TRBJ2-1; D gene ambiguous. With 0 bases removed from V and 9 bases from J, the gap between germline ends came to 12 bases. CDR1 and CDR2 from the germline V gene are LGHNA and YSLEER. The CDR3 loop spans 14 amino acids.

The chain couples TRBV6-2 or TRBV6-3 to TRBJ2-7; 8 bases are shared with TRBD1. The CDR3 runs to 15 residues. The V and J ends lost 7 bases and 3 bases, in that order; junction bases with no gene match: 11. Germline V gene lookup returns CDR1 MNHEY and CDR2 SVGEGT. The DNA of the CDR3 is TGTGCCAGCACTTCAAAGAGACAGGGGATCTACGAGCAGTACTTC. Translating it yields CASTSKRQGIYEQYF.

The CDR3 region is CASSLLGKLTF. The CDR3, as DNA: TGTGCCAGCAGCCTGTTGGGGAAGCTGACTTTC. This chain connects TRBV3-1 to TRBJ2-6; D gene unclear. V lost 4 bases and J 16 bases, leaving 11 bases between the germline ends. Germline-derived CDR1 and CDR2 are LGHDT and YNNKEL (reference sequence). This CDR3 has 11 residues.

This clonotype occurred a few times. The gene calls are TRBV12-3 or TRBV12-4 and TRBJ2-5, with 8 positions matching TRBD1. Unmatched junction bases numbered 7, after V lost 6 bases and J lost 4 bases. The CDR3 has 14 amino acids. DNA of the CDR3: TGTGCCAGCAGCAGGACAGGGCGAAGAGAGACCCAGTACTTC. Its protein product is CASSRTGRRETQYF.

The V gene is TRBV29-1, the J gene TRBJ2-3, with 12 bases lining up with TRBD1. V lost 3 bases to trimming and J lost 4 bases; unmatched junction nucleotides: 2. The length of the CDR3 is 14 residues. Germline V gives CDR1 SQVTM, CDR2 ANQGSEA. CDR3 sequence (DNA): TGCAGCGTTGACGGGACAGGGGGCCCAGATACGCAGTATTTT. Translating it yields CSVDGTGGPDTQYF.

This clonotype came up a few times. The chain couples TRBV5-1 to TRBJ2-7, with D possibly matching TRBD1 (6 bases). The germline V gene has CDR1 SGHRS and CDR2 YFSETQ. The CDR3 covers 15 residues. Trimming took 4 bases from V and 0 from J, leaving 14 bases between them. The chain's CDR3 is CASSPGQLDSYEQYF. The CDR3 DNA sequence: TGCGCCAGCAGCCCTGGACAGTTAGACTCCTACGAGCAGTACTTC.

The genes are TRBV9 and TRBJ2-4, with D perhaps matching TRBD2 (5 bases). CDR3 length: 13 residues. Germline V CDR1 and CDR2: SGDLS, YYNGEE. Trimming took 0 bases from V and 8 from J, leaving 9 bases between them. CDR3 nucleotides: TGTGCCAGCAGCGTAGCGGGGTTGGACATTCAGTACTTC. This codes for CASSVAGLDIQYF.

This sequence joins TRBV28 and TRBJ2-5, with 11 bases lining up with TRBD1. Germline V CDR1 and CDR2: MDHEN, SYDVKM. CDR3 length equals 14 residues. The J segment lost 5 bases and the V segment lost 8 bases, leaving 7 bases of the junction unmatched. The CDR3 loop reads CASRTGGIRETQYF. The CDR3 DNA follows: TGTGCCAGCCGGACAGGGGGCATTCGGGAGACCCAGTACTTC. Complete variable domain (other parts from reference TRBV28 and TRBJ2-5): DVKVTQSSRYLVKRTGEKVFLECVQDMDHENMFWYRQDPGLGLRLIYFSYDVKMKEKGDIPEGYSVSREKKERFSLILESASTNQTSMYLCASRTGGIRETQYFGPGTRLLVL.

This chain uses TRBV30 with TRBJ2-7, with D possibly matching TRBD1 (6 bases). V lost 6 bases and J lost 3, with 15 bases in between. The germline CDR1 and CDR2 sequences are GTSNPN and SVGIG (reference sequence). The CDR3 loop spans 13 amino acids. CDR3 DNA: TGTGCCTGTACCCGGGACACCGGCTACGAGCAGTACTTC. It is translated as CACTRDTGYEQYF.

This chain connects TRBV5-1 to TRBJ2-7, with 11 bases identical to TRBD1. Losses at the gene ends were 0 bases for V and 5 bases for J; bases not matched to a gene: 10. The CDR3 contains 17 residues. Germline loops: CDR1 SGHRS, CDR2 YFSETQ. The CDR3 region has the DNA TGCGCCAGCAGCTTGGCTCCTCTCGGACAGGGGGCAAACGAGCAGTACTTC. Protein sequence: CASSLAPLGQGANEQYF. The full variable domain, completed using reference TRBV5-1 and TRBJ2-7, is KAGVTQTPRYLIKTRGQQVTLSCSPISGHRSVSWYQQTPGQGLQFLFEYFSETQRNKGNFPGRFSGRQFSNSRSEMNVSTLELGDSALYLCASSLAPLGQGANEQYFGPGTRLTVT.

The chain carries TRBV7-2 and TRBJ2-1; 13 bases fit TRBD2. The trim removed 1 base at V and 6 bases at J, leaving 6 bases unmatched. CDR3 length: 17 amino acids. Germline CDR1 and CDR2: SGHTA and FQGNSA. The CDR3 region is CASSLVRTSGRGNEQFF. The CDR3 DNA reads as TGTGCCAGCAGCTTAGTTCGGACTAGCGGGAGAGGCAATGAGCAGTTCTTC.

The chain links TRBV4-3 to TRBJ1-3; D uncertain. Trimming removed 1 base from V and 3 bases from J, with 10 bases in between. The CDR3 loop spans 15 amino acids. Germline V gene lookup returns CDR1 LGHNA and CDR2 YSLEER. In DNA form, the CDR3 reads TGCGCCAGCAGCCAAGTATACGAAGATGGAAACACCATATATTTT. It yields the protein CASSQVYEDGNTIYF.

This chain links TRBV10-3 with TRBJ2-1; weak D call: TRBD2 (6 bases). The end of the DNA fits TRBJ2-7 better, so the J call may be wrong. This CDR3 contains 15 residues. Germline V lookup: CDR1 ENHRY, CDR2 SYGVKD. The CDR3 DNA sequence: TGTGCCATCAGCTCGTCTGGGACTTCATACAATGAGCAGTACTTC. It translates to CAISSSGTSYNEQYF.

The CDR3 region is CASSVGGSSVNTEAFF. CDR3 DNA sequence: TGTGCCAGCAGCGTAGGTGGCAGTTCGGTGAACACTGAAGCTTTCTTT. The chain carries TRBV9 and TRBJ1-1; unclear D gene. CDR1 SGDLS and CDR2 YYNGEE come from the germline V gene. V lost 0 bases and J 0 bases, leaving 12 bases between the germline ends. The CDR3 runs to 16 residues.

The chain uses TRBV5-1 and TRBJ1-1; tentatively, D is TRBD1 (5 bases). The V gene's germline CDR1 is SGHRS and CDR2 YFSETQ. V shed 7 bases and J shed 4 bases, with 14 bases lying between them. This CDR3 has 13 amino acids. The CDR3 loop is CASGVGTGTEAFF. The CDR3 nucleotides read TGCGCCAGCGGGGTGGGGACGGGCACTGAAGCTTTCTTT.